A single sample is the source of the 25 T cell receptor beta chains below, sequenced in a study of blood T cell repertoires in COVID-19. Profiled with immunoSEQ multiplex PCR; TCRdb holds only in-frame clones, not every one. This sample has fewer than 75,000 clones; about 82% occur once, and the top ten carry 35% to 50%. Sequencing was carried out using peripheral blood. These receptor sequences come from a human donor in a cohort sampled during active COVID-19.

The rearrangement links TRBV5-1 to TRBJ2-5; 10 bases are shared with TRBD2. Trimming at V came to 4 bases and at J to 5 bases, leaving 11 bases not matched to a gene. Germline CDR1 reads SGHRS; CDR2 reads YFSETQ. The CDR3 has 16 residues. CDR3: CASSTTGTSAVETQYF. Here the CDR3 DNA reads TGCGCCAGCAGCACAACCGGGACTAGCGCTGTTGAGACCCAGTACTTC.

This clone was seen just once. The V and J genes are TRBV29-1 and TRBJ1-2, with a possible D match to TRBD1 (5 bases). Germline V CDR1 and CDR2: SQVTM, ANQGSEA. Trimming took off 7 bases at V and 2 bases at J, with 11 bases between the two ends. The CDR3 totals 12 residues. Written as DNA, the CDR3 is TGCAGCGCCACGGACAAGAACTATGGCTACACCTTC. This encodes CSATDKNYGYTF.

This sequence joins TRBV19 and TRBJ1-5; a weak D match, TRBD1 (6 bases). The CDR3 is made up of 14 amino acids. The ends were cut back, 5 bases at V and 6 bases at J, with 14 bases in the middle. The germline gives CDR1 LNHDA, CDR2 SQIVND (reference sequence). CDR3 sequence (DNA): TGTGCCAGTAGTCTGGCAGGGGCAGGTCAGCCCCAGCATTTT. Its translation: CASSLAGAGQPQHF.

The gene calls are TRBV7-6 and TRBJ2-5; 9 positions match TRBD2. CDR1 SGHVS and CDR2 FNYEAQ come from the germline V gene. The CDR3 has 16 amino acids. J lost 5 bases, V lost 1 base, and 8 bases had no gene match. The CDR3 DNA reads TGTGCCAGCAGCTTAGGGGGGATAGCGGGGGTTGAGACCCAGTACTTC. It specifies CASSLGGIAGVETQYF.

The rearrangement joins TRBV3-1 (or the pseudogene TRBV3-2) to TRBJ1-2; 9 bases fit TRBD1. V was pared by 2 bases and J by 8 bases, with 6 bases of the junction left unmatched. The germline V gene has CDR1 LGHDT and CDR2 YNNKEL (reference sequence). This CDR3 contains 14 residues. CDR3 amino acids: CASSQKGTGRGYTF. The CDR3 DNA follows: TGTGCCAGCAGCCAAAAAGGGACAGGGAGGGGCTACACCTTC.

The chain joins TRBV2 to TRBJ1-1, with 9 bases fitting TRBD1. The CDR3 has 14 residues. V was clipped by 4 bases and J by 2 bases; unmatched bases: 2. CDR1 SNHLY and CDR2 FYNNEI come from the germline V gene. In DNA form, the CDR3 reads TGTGCCAGCAGTGGGACAGGGGCTAACACTGAAGCTTTCTTT. Translating it yields CASSGTGANTEAFF. Supplemented by reference TRBV2 and TRBJ1-1, the full variable domain reads EPEVTQTPSHQVTQMGQEVILRCVPISNHLYFYWYRQILGQKVEFLVSFYNNEISEKSEIFDDQFSVERPDGSNFTLKIRSTKLEDSAMYFCASSGTGANTEAFFGQGTRLTVV.

The J gene is TRBJ2-6, the V gene TRBV11-3, with 9 nucleotides matching TRBD1. The CDR3 totals 19 residues. CDR1 is SGHNT and CDR2 is YENEEA in the germline V gene. The ends lost 2 bases at V and 1 base at J; junction bases unmatched: 9. The CDR3 region has the DNA TGTGCCAGCAGCTTAACGAAGACAGGGGGGAGATCTGGGGCCAACGTCCTGACTTTC. Translated: CASSLTKTGGRSGANVLTF.

This clone was found once. V gene TRBV7-2 combines with J gene TRBJ2-5; 9 bases line up with TRBD2. The J segment lost 5 bases and the V segment lost 1 base, leaving 5 bases of the junction unmatched. This CDR3 comprises 15 residues. Germline V lookup: CDR1 SGHTA, CDR2 FQGNSA. The DNA for the CDR3 is TGTGCCAGCAGCTTAGGGCGGGGGGGCAAGGAGACCCAGTACTTC. This encodes CASSLGRGGKETQYF. Full variable domain (missing parts from reference TRBV7-2 and TRBJ2-5): GAGVSQSPSNKVTEKGKDVELRCDPISGHTALYWYRQSLGQGLEFLIYFQGNSAPDKSGLPSDRFSAERTGGSVSTLTIQRTQQEDSAVYLCASSLGRGGKETQYFGPGTRLLVL.

This sequence joins TRBV6-5 and TRBJ1-1; 9 nucleotides line up with TRBD1. Trimming at V came to 7 bases and at J to 5 bases, leaving 11 bases not matched to a gene. Germline values: CDR1 MNHEY, CDR2 SVGAGI. This CDR3 has 15 residues. The CDR3 DNA sequence: TGTGCCAGCATTTATACAGGGGGCGCGGGTACTGAAGCTTTCTTT. Translated: CASIYTGGAGTEAFF.

This sequence joins TRBV7-9 and TRBJ2-1; D gene uncertain. This CDR3 comprises 12 residues. Trimming stripped 7 bases from V and 3 bases from J, with 7 bases between. The germline V gene has CDR1 SEHNR and CDR2 FQNEAQ (reference sequence). The CDR3 region has the DNA TGTGCCAGCATACCAGTCTACAATGAGCAGTTCTTC. Its translation: CASIPVYNEQFF. Together with reference TRBV7-9 and TRBJ2-1, the CDR3 gives the full variable domain: DTGVSQNPRHKITKRGQNVTFRCDPISEHNRLYWYRQTLGQGPEFLTYFQNEAQLEKSRLLSDRFSAERPKGSFSTLEIQRTEQGDSAMYLCASIPVYNEQFFGPGTRLTVL.

V and J are TRBV24-1 and TRBJ1-2; weak D call: TRBD1 (6 bases). V was cut by 3 bases and J by 8 bases, with 9 bases left in between. This CDR3 has 12 amino acids. Germline V lookup: CDR1 KGHDR, CDR2 SFDVKD. The CDR3 sequence is CATSDQGRGYTF. The CDR3 nucleotides are TGTGCCACCAGTGATCAGGGGCGGGGCTACACCTTC.

The chain combines TRBV10-2 with TRBJ1-4; D perhaps matches TRBD1 (6 bases). CDR1 WSHSY and CDR2 SAAADI come from the germline V gene. The germline V and J ends were trimmed by 2 bases and 7 bases, with 11 bases remaining between them. The CDR3 length is 14 residues. The CDR3: CASSEQGSGEKLFF. CDR3 nucleotide sequence: TGCGCCAGCAGTGAGCAGGGGTCCGGTGAAAAACTGTTTTTT.

The V gene is TRBV30, the J gene TRBJ1-3; D unclear. The germline gives CDR1 GTSNPN, CDR2 SVGIG (reference sequence). With 5 bases removed from V and 3 bases from J, the gap between germline ends came to 17 bases. The CDR3 totals 15 residues. CDR3 bases: TGTGCCTGGGACATAGATAAGCGGGGTGGAAACACCATATATTTT. As protein: CAWDIDKRGGNTIYF. The full variable domain, completed using reference TRBV30 and TRBJ1-3, is SQTIHQWPATLVQPVGSPLSLECTVEGTSNPNLYWYRQAAGRGLQLLFYSVGIGQISSEVPQNLSASRPQDRQFILSSKKLLLSDSGFYLCAWDIDKRGGNTIYFGEGSWLTVV.

The rearrangement joins TRBV5-1 to TRBJ2-7; D possibly corresponds to TRBD2 (6 bases). V lost 4 bases and J lost 5, with 19 bases in between. Germline lookup yields CDR1 SGHRS and CDR2 YFSETQ. There are 15 residues in the CDR3. In DNA form, the CDR3 reads TGCGCCAGCAGCACGGGGGACGTTTTGCGGCACGAGCAGTACTTC. Residues: CASSTGDVLRHEQYF.

This clone was counted once. As DNA, the CDR3 is TGTGCCAGCAAGACGACAGTTTTGAAGAATGAAAAACTGTTTTTT. Protein sequence: CASKTTVLKNEKLFF. The chain links TRBV6-5 to TRBJ1-4; tentative D call: TRBD1 (5 bases). This CDR3 has 15 residues. CDR1 MNHEY and CDR2 SVGAGI come from the germline V gene. Trimming removed 7 bases from V and 5 bases from J, with 17 bases in between.

Details on this clone: Other DNA sequences in this sample translate to the same CDR3. DNA for the CDR3: TGCAGTGCTAGAGGTAGAGAGACCCAGTACTTC. Encoded protein: CSARGRETQYF. V gene TRBV20-1 combines with J gene TRBJ2-5; D gene ambiguous. Trimming took 1 base from V and 4 from J, leaving 4 bases between them. CDR3 length: 11 residues. Germline CDR1 and CDR2: DFQATT and SNEGSKA (reference sequence).

The rearrangement uses TRBV30 and TRBJ1-2, with D maybe TRBD1 (6 bases). CDR1 is GTSNPN and CDR2 is SVGIG in the germline V gene (reference sequence). Trimming left V 3 bases short and J 5 bases short, with 10 bases between. The CDR3 consists of 12 residues. The CDR3: CAWRAGEYGYTF. CDR3 nucleotide sequence: TGTGCCTGGAGGGCAGGGGAATATGGCTACACCTTC. Using reference TRBV30 and TRBJ1-2 for the parts outside the CDR3, the full variable domain is SQTIHQWPATLVQPVGSPLSLECTVEGTSNPNLYWYRQAAGRGLQLLFYSVGIGQISSEVPQNLSASRPQDRQFILSSKKLLLSDSGFYLCAWRAGEYGYTFGSGTRLTVV.

This clone was seen only once. The chain uses TRBV5-1 and TRBJ2-6; D unclear. Trimming took off 2 bases at V and 0 bases at J, with 6 bases between the two ends. The CDR3 loop spans 15 amino acids. Germline CDR1 reads SGHRS; CDR2 reads YFSETQ. CDR3 nucleotide sequence: TGCGCCAGCAGCTTCCGGTTCTCTGGGGCCAACGTCCTGACTTTC. This translates into CASSFRFSGANVLTF.

This clone was recorded once. The V call is TRBV18, the J call TRBJ1-2; 11 nucleotides line up with TRBD1. The CDR3 extends over 16 amino acids. The ends lost 2 bases at V and 7 bases at J; junction bases unmatched: 9. Germline V gene sequence: CDR1 KGHSH, CDR2 LQKENI. The CDR3 DNA follows: TGTGCCAGCTCACCAAACTCGGACAGGGGGCGAGGTGGCTACACCTTC. Translating gives CASSPNSDRGRGGYTF.

This clone was seen just once. V usage is TRBV7-2 and J usage is TRBJ2-1; D may be TRBD2 (6 bases). The CDR3 runs to 12 residues. Germline CDR1 reads SGHTA; CDR2 reads FQGNSA. Trimming removed 6 bases from V and 6 bases from J, with 9 bases in between. The CDR3 sequence: CASRQRANEQFF. In nucleotides, the CDR3 is TGTGCCAGCAGACAGCGGGCCAATGAGCAGTTCTTC.

The chain uses TRBV5-1 and TRBJ2-3, with 12 bases lining up with TRBD2. The CDR3 is 17 amino acids. The V and J ends lost 1 base and 5 bases, in that order; junction bases with no gene match: 8. The germline CDR1 and CDR2 sequences are SGHRS and YFSETQ. CDR3 protein: CASSLPGTSGSIDTQYF. The CDR3 nucleotides read TGCGCCAGCAGCTTGCCGGGGACTAGCGGGTCTATAGATACGCAGTATTTT.

The chain is built from TRBV9 and TRBJ1-1, with D uncertain. The CDR3 sequence is 14 residues long. V was cut by 0 bases and J by 5 bases, with 11 bases left in between. Germline V CDR1 and CDR2: SGDLS, YYNGEE. CDR3: CASSVEAGGTEAFF. The CDR3 DNA reads TGTGCCAGCAGCGTAGAGGCGGGTGGTACTGAAGCTTTCTTT.

The rearrangement joins TRBV19 to TRBJ2-7; TRBD1 agrees at 9 bases. With 7 bases clipped from V and 6 bases from J, the junction kept 16 bases outside the gene matches. CDR1 is LNHDA and CDR2 is SQIVND in the germline V gene (reference sequence). The CDR3 sequence is 16 residues long. CDR3: CASTPKGGTGTGEQYF. In nucleotides, the CDR3 is TGTGCCAGTACCCCCAAGGGGGGGACAGGGACCGGCGAGCAGTACTTC.

This chain connects TRBV18 to TRBJ2-7; no clear D gene. CDR1 is KGHSH, CDR2 LQKENI, per germline. This CDR3 is 13 amino acids long. The V end lost 5 bases, the J end lost 2 bases, and 10 bases lay between the germline ends. The chain's CDR3 is CASSGSLTYEQYF. For the CDR3, the DNA is TGTGCCAGCTCAGGCTCCCTGACCTACGAGCAGTACTTC.

CDR3 in DNA: TGTGCCATCAGCTTTAGACTCCAAGAGACCCAGTACTTC. Protein: CAISFRLQETQYF. The chain links TRBV10-3 to TRBJ2-5; D remains unclear. Deletions cut 6 bases from V and 1 base from J, with 9 bases between. CDR3 length: 13 amino acids. The germline CDR1 and CDR2 sequences are ENHRY and SYGVKD.